These T cell receptor beta chains were read from a single sample in a study of T-cell memory formation after mild COVID-19. One entry per CDR3 protein results from TCRdb running MiXCR on the 5' RACE reads. The sample has roughly 280,000 distinct CDR3 sequences, 8% to 9% seen once. The sequenced material came from PBMCs or a T cell subset sorted from them (not recorded which). The source is a young man who had mild COVID-19 (a few samples of this study predate the infection). Cell type and time point are not known. Each CDR3 is given with its conserved first and last residue. A D gene is named only where the DNA matches it firmly. Some rows have no size entry. The others give once, few or many, or a class for an expanded clone.

TRBD1	few	TRBV7-2	TRBJ2-5	CASSVEGQGGETQYF	TGTGCCAGCAGCGTAGAGGGACAGGGTGGAGAGACCCAGTACTTC
TRBD1	.	TRBV5-5	TRBJ1-6	CASSVKTGESYNSPLHF	TGTGCCAGCAGCGTTAAGACAGGGGAGTCCTATAATTCACCCCTCCACTTT
TRBD2	few	TRBV7-2	TRBJ2-1	CASSHPQRGSYNEQFF	TGTGCCAGCAGCCACCCCCAGCGGGGGTCTTACAATGAGCAGTTCTTC
.	few	TRBV6-6	TRBJ1-2	CASCRTDNYGYTF	TGTGCCAGCTGTAGGACAGATAACTATGGCTACACCTTC
.	few	TRBV28	TRBJ1-3	CASSLYGSTGNTIYF	TGTGCCAGCAGTTTATACGGCAGTACTGGAAACACCATATATTTT
TRBD1	many	TRBV4-3	TRBJ2-7	CASSQDGQGYSYEQYF	TGCGCCAGCAGCCAAGATGGACAGGGTTACTCCTACGAGCAGTACTTC
.	.	TRBV10-2	TRBJ2-3	CASRPPLGLSSTDTQYF	TGCGCCAGCAGACCTCCCCTAGGGTTATCTAGCACAGATACGCAGTATTTT
.	few	TRBV18	TRBJ1-6	CASSIRDINSPLHF	TGTGCCAGCTCAATCCGGGACATTAATTCACCCCTCCACTTT
.	.	TRBV7-2	TRBJ1-3	CASSPYSGNTIYF	TGTGCCAGCAGCCCGTATTCCGGAAACACCATATATTTT
.	many	TRBV7-3	TRBJ2-1	CASSSQGGGEQFF	TGTGCCAGCAGCTCCCAGGGTGGTGGTGAGCAGTTCTTC
.	few	TRBV2	TRBJ1-2	CASSEWDGYTF	TGTGCCAGCAGTGAATGGGATGGCTACACCTTC
.	.	TRBV10-1	TRBJ2-2	CASSESWGSGELFF	TGCGCCAGCAGTGAGTCTTGGGGGAGCGGGGAGCTGTTTTTT
.	few	TRBV12-3/TRBV12-4	TRBJ1-2	CASSFAVSGDGYTF	TGTGCCAGCAGTTTCGCGGTGTCCGGTGATGGCTACACCTTC
TRBD2	few	TRBV6-4	TRBJ2-3	CASSDSRGGDTQYF	TGTGCCAGCAGTGACTCGCGGGGGGGCGATACGCAGTATTTT
.	.	TRBV18	TRBJ2-3	CASSPDLLRTDTQYF	TGTGCCAGCTCGCCGGACCTTTTGCGGACAGATACGCAGTATTTT
.	few	TRBV7-3	TRBJ1-6	CASSYGLNSPLHF	TGTGCCAGCAGCTATGGGTTAAATTCACCCCTCCACTTT
.	.	TRBV15	TRBJ1-1	CATSRVEGRAFF	TGTGCCACCAGCAGGGTAGAAGGGAGGGCTTTCTTT
TRBD2	many	TRBV7-7	TRBJ2-1	CASSAVLAGGPNEQFF	TGTGCCAGCAGCGCGGTACTAGCGGGGGGGCCGAATGAGCAGTTCTTC
.	few	TRBV28	TRBJ1-2	CASSPLQDRQGYTF	TGTGCCAGCAGTCCCCTCCAAGACAGACAAGGCTACACCTTC
.	.	TRBV21-1	TRBJ1-6	CASSIVGIKGADNSPLHF	TGTGCCAGCAGCATAGTCGGTATTAAGGGGGCCGACAATTCACCCCTCCACTTT
.	few	TRBV10-3	TRBJ2-1	CASGRDIPNNEQFF	TGTGCCAGTGGCCGGGACATTCCCAACAATGAGCAGTTCTTC
.	few	TRBV11-3	TRBJ2-2	CASSLVPTANTGELFF	TGTGCCAGCAGCTTAGTCCCGACTGCTAACACCGGGGAGCTGTTTTTT
.	.	TRBV6-5	TRBJ1-2	CASTPGGGRTYGYTF	TGTGCCAGCACCCCCGGGGGGGGGCGAACCTATGGCTACACCTTC
TRBD1	many	TRBV5-1	TRBJ2-5	CASSLDRGAQETQYF	TGCGCCAGCAGCTTGGACAGGGGGGCCCAAGAGACCCAGTACTTC
.	.	TRBV19	TRBJ1-2	CASSSHGGYNGYTF	TGTGCCAGTAGTTCCCACGGGGGATACAATGGCTACACCTTC
TRBD1	.	TRBV11-2	TRBJ1-4	CASTQAGTVLEKLFF	TGTGCCAGCACCCAGGCTGGGACAGTCCTTGAAAAACTGTTTTTT
.	many	TRBV5-5	TRBJ1-2	CASSLVGDSNYGYTF	TGTGCCAGCAGCTTGGTGGGGGACTCTAACTATGGCTACACCTTC
TRBD1	.	TRBV18	TRBJ1-1	CASSAGQANTEAFF	TGTGCCAGCTCAGCGGGACAGGCGAACACTGAAGCTTTCTTT
.	few	TRBV6-6	TRBJ1-2	CASRQVTHYGYTF	TGTGCCAGCAGACAGGTTACCCACTATGGCTACACCTTC
TRBD2	few	TRBV5-5	TRBJ2-2	CASSLAGGGTFTGELFF	TGTGCCAGCAGCTTGGCGGGAGGTGGTACGTTCACCGGGGAGCTGTTTTTT
.	few	TRBV6-6	TRBJ1-6	CASSYSSGASYNSPLHF	TGTGCCAGCAGTTACTCGTCAGGGGCATCCTATAATTCACCCCTCCACTTT
TRBD1	few	TRBV28	TRBJ2-3	CASSPHPGQGPDTQYF	TGTGCCAGCAGTCCTCACCCGGGACAGGGCCCAGATACGCAGTATTTT
.	few	TRBV30	TRBJ1-5	CAWSGLRSQPQHF	TGTGCCTGGAGCGGCCTTAGGAGTCAGCCCCAGCATTTT
.	.	TRBV12-5	TRBJ1-1	CASGDLGLSSGTEAFF	TGTGCTAGTGGCGACCTGGGCCTTTCGTCGGGCACTGAAGCTTTCTTT
TRBD1	many	TRBV5-1	TRBJ1-1	CASSVQGMNTEAFF	TGCGCCAGCAGCGTACAGGGGATGAACACTGAAGCTTTCTTT
.	many	TRBV5-5	TRBJ2-2	CASSLDGLGELFF	TGTGCCAGCAGCTTGGATGGCCTCGGGGAGCTGTTTTTT
TRBD2	.	TRBV29-1	TRBJ2-3	CSVVVSGGSTDTQYF	TGCAGCGTTGTGGTTAGCGGGGGAAGCACAGATACGCAGTATTTT
.	many	TRBV6-2/TRBV6-3	TRBJ2-1	CASSYSGGAYNEQFF	TGTGCCAGCAGTTACTCGGGGGGGGCATACAATGAGCAGTTCTTC
.	.	TRBV19	TRBJ1-1	CATKDRQNTEAFF	TGTGCCACCAAGGACAGACAGAACACTGAAGCTTTCTTT
TRBD2	few	TRBV7-2	TRBJ2-3	CASSPKVAGALTDTQYF	TGTGCCAGCAGCCCAAAAGTAGCGGGGGCCCTCACAGATACGCAGTATTTT
.	.	TRBV18	TRBJ1-2	CASSTQGNGYTF	TGTGCCAGCTCAACACAGGGAAATGGCTACACCTTC
.	.	TRBV4-3	TRBJ1-1	CASSQEAGTRNTEAFF	TGCGCCAGCAGCCAAGAGGCCGGGACACGGAACACTGAAGCTTTCTTT
.	many	TRBV30	TRBJ1-1	CAWSLQGEAQTEAFF	TGTGCCTGGAGTCTTCAGGGCGAAGCGCAGACTGAAGCTTTCTTT
.	few	TRBV18	TRBJ1-4	CASSPSRGGEKLFF	TGTGCCAGCTCACCATCCAGGGGAGGTGAAAAACTGTTTTTT
.	few	TRBV3-1	TRBJ1-3	CASSPGGSGNTIYF	TGTGCCAGCAGCCCGGGGGGCTCTGGAAACACCATATATTTT
.	.	TRBV4-3	TRBJ1-2	CASSQVVVHYGYTF	TGCGCCAGCAGCCAAGTCGTAGTTCACTATGGCTACACCTTC
.	many	TRBV7-9	TRBJ1-1	CASSSRVSIAEAFF	TGTGCCAGCAGCTCCCGCGTTAGTATCGCTGAAGCTTTCTTT
.	many	TRBV5-1	TRBJ1-1	CASSLRGAVNTEAFF	TGCGCCAGCAGCTTGAGAGGGGCGGTGAACACTGAAGCTTTCTTT
.	.	TRBV12-3/TRBV12-4	TRBJ2-1	CASSFTVNNEQFF	TGTGCCAGCAGTTTTACTGTTAACAATGAGCAGTTCTTC
.	.	TRBV30	TRBJ2-1	CAWSRPDNEQFF	TGTGCCTGGAGCCGGCCGGACAATGAGCAGTTCTTC
.	.	TRBV4-1	TRBJ1-1	CASIQGSNLMNTEAFF	TGCGCCAGCATCCAAGGTTCAAATCTCATGAACACTGAAGCTTTCTTT